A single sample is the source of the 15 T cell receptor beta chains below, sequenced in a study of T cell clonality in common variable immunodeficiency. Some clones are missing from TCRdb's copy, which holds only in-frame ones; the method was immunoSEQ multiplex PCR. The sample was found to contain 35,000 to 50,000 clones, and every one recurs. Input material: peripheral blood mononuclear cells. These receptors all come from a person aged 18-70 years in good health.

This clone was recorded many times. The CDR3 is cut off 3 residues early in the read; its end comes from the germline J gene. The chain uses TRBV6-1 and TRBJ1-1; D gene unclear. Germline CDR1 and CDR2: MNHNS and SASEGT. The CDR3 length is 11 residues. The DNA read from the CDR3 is TGTGCCAGCAGTGAAAACAGAAAG. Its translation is CASSENRK. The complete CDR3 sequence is CASSENRKAFF.

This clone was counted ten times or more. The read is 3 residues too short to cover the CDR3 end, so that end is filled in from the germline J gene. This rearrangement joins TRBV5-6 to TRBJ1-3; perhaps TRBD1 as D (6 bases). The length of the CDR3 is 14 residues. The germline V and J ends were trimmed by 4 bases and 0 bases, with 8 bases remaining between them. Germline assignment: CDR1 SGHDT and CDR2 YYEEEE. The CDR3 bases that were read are TGTGCCAGCAGCGTACAGGGCTCTGGAAACACC. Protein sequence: CASSVQGSGNT. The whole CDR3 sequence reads CASSVQGSGNTIYF.

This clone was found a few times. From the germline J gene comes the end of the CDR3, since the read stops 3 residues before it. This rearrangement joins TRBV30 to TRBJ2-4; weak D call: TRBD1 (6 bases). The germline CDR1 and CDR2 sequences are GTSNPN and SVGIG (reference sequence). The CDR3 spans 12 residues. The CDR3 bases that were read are TGTGCCTGGACGGGACATATCTATGGT. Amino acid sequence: CAWTGHIYG. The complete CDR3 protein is CAWTGHIYGQYF.

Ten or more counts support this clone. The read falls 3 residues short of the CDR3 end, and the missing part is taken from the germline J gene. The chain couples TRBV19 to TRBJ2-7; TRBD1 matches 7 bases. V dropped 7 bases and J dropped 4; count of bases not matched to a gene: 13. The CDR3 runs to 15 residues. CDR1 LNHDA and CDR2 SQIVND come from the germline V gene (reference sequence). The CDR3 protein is CASTPRAGGRYEQYF. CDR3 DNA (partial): TGTGCCAGTACCCCCCGGGCAGGGGGTAGGTACGAG. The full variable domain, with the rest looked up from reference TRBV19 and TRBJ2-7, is DGGITQSPKYLFRKEGQNVTLSCEQNLNHDAMYWYRQDPGQGLRLIYYSQIVNDFQKGDIAEGYSVSREKKESFPLTVTSAQKNPTAFYLCASTPRAGGRYEQYFGPGTRLTVT.

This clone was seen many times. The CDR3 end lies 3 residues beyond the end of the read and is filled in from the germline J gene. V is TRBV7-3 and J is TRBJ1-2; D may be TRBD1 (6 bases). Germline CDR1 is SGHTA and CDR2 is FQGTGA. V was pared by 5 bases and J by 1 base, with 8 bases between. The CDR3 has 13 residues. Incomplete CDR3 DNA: TGTGCCAGCAGCCCGGACAGTAACTATGGC. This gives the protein CASSPDSNYG. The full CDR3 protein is CASSPDSNYGYTF.

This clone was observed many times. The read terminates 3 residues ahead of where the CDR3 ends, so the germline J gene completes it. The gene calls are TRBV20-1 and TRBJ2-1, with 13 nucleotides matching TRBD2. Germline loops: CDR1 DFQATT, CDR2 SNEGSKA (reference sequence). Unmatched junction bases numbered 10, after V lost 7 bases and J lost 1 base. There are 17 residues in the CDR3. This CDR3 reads CSVQSPGLAGSYNEQFF. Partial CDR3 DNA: TGCAGTGTACAATCACCGGGACTAGCGGGGTCCTACAATGAG.

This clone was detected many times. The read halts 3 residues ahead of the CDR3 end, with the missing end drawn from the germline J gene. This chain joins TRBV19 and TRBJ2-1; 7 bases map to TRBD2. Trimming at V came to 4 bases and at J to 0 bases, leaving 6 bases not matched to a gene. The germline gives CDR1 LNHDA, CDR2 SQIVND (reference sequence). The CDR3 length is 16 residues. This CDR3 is CASSKLAVSSYNEQFF. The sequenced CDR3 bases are TGTGCCAGTAGTAAGCTAGCGGTTAGCTCCTACAATGAG.

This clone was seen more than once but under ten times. Here the CDR3 reads CASSILAGGLSDYTF. Incomplete CDR3 DNA: TGTGCCAGTAGTATACTAGCGGGAGGGCTCAGTGAC. The rearrangement uses TRBV19 and TRBJ1-2, with D unresolved. The sequenced fragment ends 3 residues before the CDR3 boundary, so the rest is inferred from the germline J gene. The germline CDR1 and CDR2 sequences are LNHDA and SQIVND (reference sequence). CDR3 length: 15 residues. The full variable domain, completed using reference TRBV19 and TRBJ1-2, is DGGITQSPKYLFRKEGQNVTLSCEQNLNHDAMYWYRQDPGQGLRLIYYSQIVNDFQKGDIAEGYSVSREKKESFPLTVTSAQKNPTAFYLCASSILAGGLSDYTFGSGTRLTVV.

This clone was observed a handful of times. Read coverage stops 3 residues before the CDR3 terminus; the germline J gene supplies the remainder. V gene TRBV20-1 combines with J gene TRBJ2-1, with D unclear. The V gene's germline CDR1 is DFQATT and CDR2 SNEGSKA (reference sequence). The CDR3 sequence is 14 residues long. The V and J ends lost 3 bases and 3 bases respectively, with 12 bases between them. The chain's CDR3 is CSASRSLDYNEQFF. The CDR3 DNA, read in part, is TGCAGTGCTAGCCGTTCTCTAGACTACAATGAG.

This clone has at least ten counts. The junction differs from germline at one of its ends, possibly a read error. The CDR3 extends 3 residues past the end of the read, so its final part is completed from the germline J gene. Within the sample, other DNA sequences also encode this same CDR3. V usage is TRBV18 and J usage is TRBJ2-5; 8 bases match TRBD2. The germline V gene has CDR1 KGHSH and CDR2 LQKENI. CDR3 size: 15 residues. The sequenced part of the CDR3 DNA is TGCGCCAGCTCACCCGGGAGCGGGGGCCAAGAGACC. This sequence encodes CASSPGSGGQET. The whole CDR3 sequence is CASSPGSGGQETQYF.

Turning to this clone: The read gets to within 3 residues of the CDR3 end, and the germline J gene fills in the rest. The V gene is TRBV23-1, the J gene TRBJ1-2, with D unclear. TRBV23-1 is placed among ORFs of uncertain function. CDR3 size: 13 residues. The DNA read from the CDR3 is TGCGCCAGCAGTCTAGCGGGAGAGTACGAC. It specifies CASSLAGEYD. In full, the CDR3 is CASSLAGEYDYTF.

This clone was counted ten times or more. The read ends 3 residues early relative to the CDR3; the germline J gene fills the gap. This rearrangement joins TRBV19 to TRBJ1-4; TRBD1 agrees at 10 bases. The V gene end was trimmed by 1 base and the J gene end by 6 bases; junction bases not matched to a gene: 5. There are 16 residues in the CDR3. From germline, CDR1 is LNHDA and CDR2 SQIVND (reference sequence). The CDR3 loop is CASSIGTGTGDEKLFF. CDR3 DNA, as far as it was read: TGTGCCAGTAGTATAGGTACCGGGACAGGGGATGAAAAA. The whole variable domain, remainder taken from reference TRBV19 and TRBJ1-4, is DGGITQSPKYLFRKEGQNVTLSCEQNLNHDAMYWYRQDPGQGLRLIYYSQIVNDFQKGDIAEGYSVSREKKESFPLTVTSAQKNPTAFYLCASSIGTGTGDEKLFFGSGTQLSVL.

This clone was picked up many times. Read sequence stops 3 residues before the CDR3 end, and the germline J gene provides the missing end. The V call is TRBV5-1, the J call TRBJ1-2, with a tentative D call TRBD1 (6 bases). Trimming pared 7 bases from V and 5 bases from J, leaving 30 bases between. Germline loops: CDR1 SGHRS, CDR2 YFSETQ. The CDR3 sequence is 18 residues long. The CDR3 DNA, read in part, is TGCGCCAGCGCTCTGGGGGCGGACCGGAGCGGCGTCGGGTATGGC. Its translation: CASALGADRSGVGYG. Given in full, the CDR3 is CASALGADRSGVGYGYTF.

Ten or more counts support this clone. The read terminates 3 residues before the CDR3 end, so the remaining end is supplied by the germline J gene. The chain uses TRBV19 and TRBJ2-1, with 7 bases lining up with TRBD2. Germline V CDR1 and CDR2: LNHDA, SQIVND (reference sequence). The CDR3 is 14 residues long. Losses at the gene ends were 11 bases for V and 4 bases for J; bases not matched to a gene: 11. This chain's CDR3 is CALSPGGRYNEQFF. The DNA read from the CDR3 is TGTGCCCTCTCGCCCGGGGGGAGATACAATGAG.

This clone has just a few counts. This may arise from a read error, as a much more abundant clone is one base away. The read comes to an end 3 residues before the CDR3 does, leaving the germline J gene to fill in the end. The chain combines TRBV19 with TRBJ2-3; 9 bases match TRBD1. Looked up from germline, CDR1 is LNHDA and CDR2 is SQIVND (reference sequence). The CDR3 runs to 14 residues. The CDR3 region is CASSIGTGNQPQYF. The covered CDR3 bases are TGTGCCAGTAGTATCGGGACAGGGAATCAGCCG.